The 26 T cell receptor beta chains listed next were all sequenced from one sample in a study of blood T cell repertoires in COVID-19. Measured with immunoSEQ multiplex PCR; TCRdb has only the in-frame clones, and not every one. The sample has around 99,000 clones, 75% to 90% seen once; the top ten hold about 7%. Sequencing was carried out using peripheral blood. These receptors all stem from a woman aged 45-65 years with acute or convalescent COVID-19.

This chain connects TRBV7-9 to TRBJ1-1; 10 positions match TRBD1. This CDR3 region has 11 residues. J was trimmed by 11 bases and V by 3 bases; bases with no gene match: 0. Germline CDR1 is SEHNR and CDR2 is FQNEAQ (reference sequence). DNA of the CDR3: TGTGCCAGCAGCTTGGGACAGGGGGCTTTCTTT. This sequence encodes CASSLGQGAFF.

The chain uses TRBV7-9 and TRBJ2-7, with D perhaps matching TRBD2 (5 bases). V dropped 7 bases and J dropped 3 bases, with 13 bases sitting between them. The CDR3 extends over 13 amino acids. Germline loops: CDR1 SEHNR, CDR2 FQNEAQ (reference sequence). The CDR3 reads CASTNPDFYEQYF. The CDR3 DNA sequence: TGTGCCAGCACCAACCCGGACTTCTACGAGCAGTACTTC.

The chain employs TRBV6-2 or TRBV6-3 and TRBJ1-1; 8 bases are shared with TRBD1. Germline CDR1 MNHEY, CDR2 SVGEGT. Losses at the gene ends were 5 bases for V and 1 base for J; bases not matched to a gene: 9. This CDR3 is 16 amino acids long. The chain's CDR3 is CASSTNPGGRNTEAFF. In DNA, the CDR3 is TGTGCCAGCAGTACGAACCCAGGGGGCAGGAACACTGAAGCTTTCTTT.

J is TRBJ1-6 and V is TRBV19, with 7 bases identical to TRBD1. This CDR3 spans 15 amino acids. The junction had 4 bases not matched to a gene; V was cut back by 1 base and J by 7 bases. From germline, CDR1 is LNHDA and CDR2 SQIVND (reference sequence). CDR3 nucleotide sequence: TGTGCCAGTAGTATAGCCCCGGGACAGAATTCACCCCTCCACTTT. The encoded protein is CASSIAPGQNSPLHF.

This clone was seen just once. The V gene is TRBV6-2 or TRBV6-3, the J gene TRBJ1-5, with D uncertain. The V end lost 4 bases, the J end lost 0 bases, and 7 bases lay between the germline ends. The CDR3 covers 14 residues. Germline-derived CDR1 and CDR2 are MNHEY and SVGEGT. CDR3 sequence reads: CASSSAGSNQPQHF. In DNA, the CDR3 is TGTGCCAGCAGTTCCGCGGGTAGCAATCAGCCCCAGCATTTT.

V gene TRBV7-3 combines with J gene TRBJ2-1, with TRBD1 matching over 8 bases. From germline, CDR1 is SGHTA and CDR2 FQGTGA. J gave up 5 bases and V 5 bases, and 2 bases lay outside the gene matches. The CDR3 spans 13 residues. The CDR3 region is CASSADRDNEQFF. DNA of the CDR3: TGTGCCAGCAGCGCGGACAGGGACAATGAGCAGTTCTTC.

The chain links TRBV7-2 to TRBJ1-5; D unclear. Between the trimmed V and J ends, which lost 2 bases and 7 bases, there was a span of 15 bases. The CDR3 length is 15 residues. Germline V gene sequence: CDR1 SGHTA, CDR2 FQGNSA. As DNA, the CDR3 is TGTGCCAGCAGCTTAAGTAGAGGGTGGGAACAGCCCCAGCATTTT. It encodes CASSLSRGWEQPQHF.

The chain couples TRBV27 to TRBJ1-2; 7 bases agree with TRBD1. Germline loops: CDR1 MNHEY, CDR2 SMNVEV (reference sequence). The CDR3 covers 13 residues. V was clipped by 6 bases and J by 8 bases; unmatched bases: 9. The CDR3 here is CASRATGSRGYTF. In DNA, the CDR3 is TGTGCCAGCAGGGCGACAGGGTCTCGGGGCTACACCTTC.

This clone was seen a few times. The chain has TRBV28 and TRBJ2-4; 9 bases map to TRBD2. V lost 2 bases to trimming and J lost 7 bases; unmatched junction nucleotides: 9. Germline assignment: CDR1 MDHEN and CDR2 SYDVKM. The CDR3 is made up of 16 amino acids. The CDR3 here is CASSLASSGAGNIQYF. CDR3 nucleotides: TGTGCCAGCAGTTTAGCCTCTAGCGGGGCGGGGAACATTCAGTACTTC. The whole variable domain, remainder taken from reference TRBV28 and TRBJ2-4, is DVKVTQSSRYLVKRTGEKVFLECVQDMDHENMFWYRQDPGLGLRLIYFSYDVKMKEKGDIPEGYSVSREKKERFSLILESASTNQTSMYLCASSLASSGAGNIQYFGAGTRLSVL.

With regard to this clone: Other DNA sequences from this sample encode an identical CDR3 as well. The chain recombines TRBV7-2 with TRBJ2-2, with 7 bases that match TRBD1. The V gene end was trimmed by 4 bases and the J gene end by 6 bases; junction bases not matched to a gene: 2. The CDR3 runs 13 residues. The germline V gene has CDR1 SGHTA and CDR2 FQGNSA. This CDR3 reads CASSSQGAGELFF. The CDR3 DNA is TGTGCCAGCAGCTCGCAGGGGGCCGGGGAGCTGTTTTTT.

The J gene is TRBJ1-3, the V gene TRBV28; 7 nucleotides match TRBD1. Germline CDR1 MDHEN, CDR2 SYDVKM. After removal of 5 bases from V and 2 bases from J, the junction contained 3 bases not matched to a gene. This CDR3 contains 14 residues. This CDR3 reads CASSIQGPGNTIYF. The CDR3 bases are TGTGCCAGCAGTATACAGGGGCCTGGAAACACCATATATTTT. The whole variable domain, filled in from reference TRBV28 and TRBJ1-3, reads DVKVTQSSRYLVKRTGEKVFLECVQDMDHENMFWYRQDPGLGLRLIYFSYDVKMKEKGDIPEGYSVSREKKERFSLILESASTNQTSMYLCASSIQGPGNTIYFGEGSWLTVV.

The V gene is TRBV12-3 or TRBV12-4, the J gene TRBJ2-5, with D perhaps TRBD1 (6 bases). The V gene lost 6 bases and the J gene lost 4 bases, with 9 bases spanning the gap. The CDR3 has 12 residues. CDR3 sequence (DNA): TGTGCCAGCAGCCCCAGGGGAGAGACCCAGTACTTC. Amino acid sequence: CASSPRGETQYF.

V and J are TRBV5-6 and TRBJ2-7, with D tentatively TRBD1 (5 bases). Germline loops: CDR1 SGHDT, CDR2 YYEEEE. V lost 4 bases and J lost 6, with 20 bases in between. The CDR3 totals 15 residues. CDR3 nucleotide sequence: TGTGCCAGCAGCCCCCAATCCCAAGACAGCCTCGAGCAGTACTTC. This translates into CASSPQSQDSLEQYF.

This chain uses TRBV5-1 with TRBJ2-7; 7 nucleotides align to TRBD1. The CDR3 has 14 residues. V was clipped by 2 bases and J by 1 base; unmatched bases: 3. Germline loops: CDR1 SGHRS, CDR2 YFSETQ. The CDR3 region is CASSFMTGSYEQYF. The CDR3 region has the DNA TGCGCCAGCAGCTTCATGACAGGGTCCTACGAGCAGTACTTC.

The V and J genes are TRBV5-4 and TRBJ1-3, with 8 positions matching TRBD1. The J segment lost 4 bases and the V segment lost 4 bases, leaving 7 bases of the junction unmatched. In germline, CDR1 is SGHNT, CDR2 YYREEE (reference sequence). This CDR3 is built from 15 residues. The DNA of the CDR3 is TGTGCCAGCAGCCCAGGGCGACAGGGGGGAAACACCATATATTTT. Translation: CASSPGRQGGNTIYF.

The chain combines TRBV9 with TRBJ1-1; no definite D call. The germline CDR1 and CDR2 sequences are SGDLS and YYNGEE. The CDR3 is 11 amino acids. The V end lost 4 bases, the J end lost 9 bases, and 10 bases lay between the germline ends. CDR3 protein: CASSSPGQAFF. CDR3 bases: TGTGCCAGCAGCTCCCCAGGTCAAGCTTTCTTT.

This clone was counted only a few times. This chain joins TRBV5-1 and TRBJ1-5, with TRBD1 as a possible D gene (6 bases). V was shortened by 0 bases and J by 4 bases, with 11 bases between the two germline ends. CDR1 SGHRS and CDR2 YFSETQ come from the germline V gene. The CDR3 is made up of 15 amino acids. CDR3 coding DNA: TGCGCCAGCAGCTTGGACGGGACAATAAATCAGCCCCAGCATTTT. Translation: CASSLDGTINQPQHF.

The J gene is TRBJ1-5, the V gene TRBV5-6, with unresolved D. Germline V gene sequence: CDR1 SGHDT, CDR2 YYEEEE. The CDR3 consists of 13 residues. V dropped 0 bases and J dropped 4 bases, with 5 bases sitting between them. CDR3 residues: CASSLGNNQPQHF. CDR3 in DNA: TGTGCCAGCAGCTTGGGTAATAATCAGCCCCAGCATTTT.

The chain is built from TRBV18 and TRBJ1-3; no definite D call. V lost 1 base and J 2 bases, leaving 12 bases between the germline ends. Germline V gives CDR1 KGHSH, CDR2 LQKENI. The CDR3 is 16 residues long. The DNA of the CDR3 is TGTGCCAGCTCACCACGGGCAGAAATTGCTGGAAACACCATATATTTT. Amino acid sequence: CASSPRAEIAGNTIYF.

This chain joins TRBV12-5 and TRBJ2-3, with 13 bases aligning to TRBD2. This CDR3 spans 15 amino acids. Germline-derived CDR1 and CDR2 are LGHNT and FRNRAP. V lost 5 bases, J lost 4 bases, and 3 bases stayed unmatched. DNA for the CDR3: TGTGCTAGTGGTGCGGGGACTAGCGGGGCAGATACGCAGTATTTT. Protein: CASGAGTSGADTQYF.

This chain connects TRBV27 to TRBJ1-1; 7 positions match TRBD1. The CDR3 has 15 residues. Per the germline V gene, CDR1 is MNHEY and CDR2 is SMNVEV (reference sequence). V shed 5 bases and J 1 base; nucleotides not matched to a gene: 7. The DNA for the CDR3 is TGTGCCAGCAGTGTTAAAGACAGGGAGAACACTGAAGCTTTCTTT. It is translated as CASSVKDRENTEAFF.

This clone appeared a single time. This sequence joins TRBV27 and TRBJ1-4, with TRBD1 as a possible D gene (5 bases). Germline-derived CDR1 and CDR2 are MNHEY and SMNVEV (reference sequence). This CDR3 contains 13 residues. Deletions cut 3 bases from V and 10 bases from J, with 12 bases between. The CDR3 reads CASSFRDSGKLFF. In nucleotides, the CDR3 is TGTGCCAGCAGTTTCCGGGACTCCGGAAAACTGTTTTTT.

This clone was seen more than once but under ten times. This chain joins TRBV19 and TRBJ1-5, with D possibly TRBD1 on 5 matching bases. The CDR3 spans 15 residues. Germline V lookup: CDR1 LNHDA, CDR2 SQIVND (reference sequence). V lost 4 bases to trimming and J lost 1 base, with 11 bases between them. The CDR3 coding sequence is TGTGCCAGTAGTACCTCGCCAGGGAGCAATCAGCCCCAGCATTTT. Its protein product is CASSTSPGSNQPQHF.

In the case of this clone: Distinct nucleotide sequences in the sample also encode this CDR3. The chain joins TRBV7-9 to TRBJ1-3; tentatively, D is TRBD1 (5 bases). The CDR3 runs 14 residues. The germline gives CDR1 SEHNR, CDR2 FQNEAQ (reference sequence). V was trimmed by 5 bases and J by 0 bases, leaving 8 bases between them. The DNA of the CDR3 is TGTGCCAGCAGCCCGGGGGGCTCTGGAAACACCATATATTTT. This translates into CASSPGGSGNTIYF.

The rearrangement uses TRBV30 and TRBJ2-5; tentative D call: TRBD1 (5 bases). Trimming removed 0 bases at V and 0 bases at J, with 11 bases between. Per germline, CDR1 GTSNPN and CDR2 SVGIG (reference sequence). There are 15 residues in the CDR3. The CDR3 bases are TGTGCCTGGAGTGTATTAGGCAGGGACCAAGAGACCCAGTACTTC. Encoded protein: CAWSVLGRDQETQYF. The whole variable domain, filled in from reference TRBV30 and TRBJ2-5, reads SQTIHQWPATLVQPVGSPLSLECTVEGTSNPNLYWYRQAAGRGLQLLFYSVGIGQISSEVPQNLSASRPQDRQFILSSKKLLLSDSGFYLCAWSVLGRDQETQYFGPGTRLLVL.

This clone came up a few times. The CDR3 DNA reads TGTGCCAGCCTAGGCAGGGCGTCGTATGGGCCCCAGCATTTT. Encoded protein: CASLGRASYGPQHF. The genes are TRBV6-5 and TRBJ1-5; TRBD1 might be the D (5 bases). Germline lookup yields CDR1 MNHEY and CDR2 SVGAGI. CDR3 length: 14 residues. Trimming took off 8 bases at V and 9 bases at J, with 20 bases between the two ends.